Shown below are 21 T cell receptor beta chains from a single sample sequenced in a study of blood T cell repertoires in COVID-19. Produced via immunoSEQ multiplex PCR; TCRdb's table is partial and in-frame only. The sample yields about 250,000 clones, around nine tenths seen once. The material sequenced was peripheral blood. These receptors were taken from a woman aged 60-70 years who had recovered from COVID-19.

The chain employs TRBV4-2 and TRBJ2-7; D might be TRBD1 (5 bases). V lost 1 base to trimming and J lost 3 bases, with 7 bases between them. The germline V gene encodes CDR1 LGHNA and CDR2 YNFKEQ. There are 13 residues in the CDR3. The CDR3 sequence is CASSQVGLYEQYF. The CDR3 region has the DNA TGTGCCAGCAGCCAAGTGGGGCTCTACGAGCAGTACTTC.

V and J are TRBV5-1 and TRBJ1-3; 7 bases align to TRBD1. In germline, CDR1 is SGHRS, CDR2 YFSETQ. The ends lost 4 bases at V and 3 bases at J; junction bases unmatched: 16. This CDR3 region has 18 residues. The DNA for the CDR3 is TGCGCCAGCAGCCCGAGACTCTTCGAGGGGGCGAGTGGAAACACCATATATTTT. Translating it yields CASSPRLFEGASGNTIYF. Looking up the rest from reference TRBV5-1 and TRBJ1-3 gives the full variable domain: KAGVTQTPRYLIKTRGQQVTLSCSPISGHRSVSWYQQTPGQGLQFLFEYFSETQRNKGNFPGRFSGRQFSNSRSEMNVSTLELGDSALYLCASSPRLFEGASGNTIYFGEGSWLTVV.

V usage is TRBV19 and J usage is TRBJ1-5; 9 bases fit TRBD1. The germline CDR1 and CDR2 sequences are LNHDA and SQIVND (reference sequence). V shed 5 bases and J 4 bases; nucleotides not matched to a gene: 9. The CDR3 is made up of 16 amino acids. CDR3 sequence: CASSRGTGRSNQPQHF. CDR3 sequence (DNA): TGTGCCAGTAGTCGGGGGACAGGGAGGTCAAATCAGCCCCAGCATTTT.

V is TRBV11-2 and J is TRBJ2-2; a weak D match, TRBD2 (6 bases). Trimming took 6 bases from V and 2 from J, leaving 10 bases between them. Germline-derived CDR1 and CDR2 are SGHAT and FQNNGV. This CDR3 spans 14 amino acids. CDR3 region: CASSSGVNTGELFF. In DNA, the CDR3 is TGTGCCAGCAGTTCGGGGGTTAACACCGGGGAGCTGTTTTTT.

This clone was picked up one time. The chain uses TRBV7-3 and TRBJ2-3; D is ambiguous. Per the germline V gene, CDR1 is SGHTA and CDR2 is FQGTGA. This CDR3 is built from 13 residues. Trimming cost V 5 bases and J 4 bases, with 10 bases left between them. The CDR3 region is CASSPQPSDTQYF. CDR3 coding DNA: TGTGCCAGCAGCCCACAACCGTCAGATACGCAGTATTTT.

The chain carries TRBV5-8 and TRBJ2-5, with 7 bases aligning to TRBD1. The CDR3 covers 14 residues. In germline, CDR1 is SGHTS, CDR2 YDEGEE. The V gene end was trimmed by 4 bases and the J gene end by 3 bases; junction bases not matched to a gene: 6. The CDR3 region has the DNA TGTGCCAGCAGCCGCCGACAGGGAGAAGAGACCCAGTACTTC. This encodes CASSRRQGEETQYF.

The rearrangement uses TRBV6-6 and TRBJ2-3; TRBD1 is a possible D gene (6 bases). V gave up 2 bases and J gave up 0 bases, with 9 bases separating them. CDR3 length: 15 amino acids. CDR1 and CDR2 from the germline V gene are MNHNY and SVGAGI (reference sequence). The CDR3 DNA reads as TGTGCCAGCAGTTACGGGACACCCAGCACAGATACGCAGTATTTT. This sequence encodes CASSYGTPSTDTQYF.

The J gene is TRBJ1-1, the V gene TRBV2, with D unclear. This CDR3 contains 14 residues. Germline V gene lookup returns CDR1 SNHLY and CDR2 FYNNEI. The V gene lost 5 bases and the J gene lost 3 bases, with 13 bases spanning the gap. The CDR3 DNA is TGTGCCAGCAGTCGGGAGGGCGAGGACACTGAAGCTTTCTTT. It specifies CASSREGEDTEAFF.

The chain joins TRBV19 to TRBJ2-6, with 7 bases aligning to TRBD2. J lost 3 bases, V lost 1 base, and 3 bases had no gene match. The germline V gene encodes CDR1 LNHDA and CDR2 SQIVND (reference sequence). The CDR3 spans 16 residues. For the CDR3, the DNA is TGTGCCAGTAGTATAGGGGGAGGGGTTGGGGCCAACGTCCTGACTTTC. Translation: CASSIGGGVGANVLTF.

J is TRBJ1-2 and V is TRBV5-1, with a weak D call TRBD1 (6 bases). The ends were cut back, 5 bases at V and 4 bases at J, with 21 bases in the middle. The CDR3 contains 16 residues. CDR1 is SGHRS and CDR2 is YFSETQ in the germline V gene. CDR3: CASSVGGPPLSYGYTF. In DNA form, the CDR3 reads TGCGCCAGCAGTGTGGGGGGGCCTCCTCTGTCCTATGGCTACACCTTC.

The chain links TRBV7-2 to TRBJ2-1; 9 bases are a match to TRBD2. Germline-derived CDR1 and CDR2 are SGHTA and FQGNSA. There are 16 residues in the CDR3. Trimming took 1 base from V and 9 from J; bases not matched to a gene: 10. The CDR3, as DNA: TGTGCCAGCAGCTTAGATGGCGGGGGGGCTTTGAGTGAGCAGTTCTTC. It is translated as CASSLDGGGALSEQFF.

The gene calls are TRBV5-4 and TRBJ2-7; D possibly corresponds to TRBD2 (7 bases). V lost 4 bases and J lost 0, with 14 bases in between. The CDR3 sequence is 15 residues long. Germline CDR1 SGHNT, CDR2 YYREEE (reference sequence). Written as DNA, the CDR3 is TGTGCCAGCAGCCCCGGGGGGCTCCTCTCCTACGAGCAGTACTTC. This translates into CASSPGGLLSYEQYF.

The chain employs TRBV12-5 and TRBJ1-1; D gene unclear. Trimming removed 6 bases from V and 0 bases from J, with 11 bases in between. The V gene's germline CDR1 is LGHNT and CDR2 FRNRAP. The CDR3 spans 14 residues. The DNA for the CDR3 is TGTGCTAGTGGGAAGGACGGGGTGAACACTGAAGCTTTCTTT. It specifies CASGKDGVNTEAFF.

The chain is built from TRBV5-8 and TRBJ2-7; the D gene is possibly TRBD2 (7 bases). Germline CDR1 SGHTS, CDR2 YDEGEE. The CDR3 is 16 amino acids. The V gene lost 0 bases and the J gene lost 9 bases, with 22 bases spanning the gap. CDR3 region: CASSLGGGTTRVGQYF. The CDR3 region has the DNA TGTGCCAGCAGCTTGGGAGGGGGGACTACCCGAGTCGGGCAGTACTTC.

The genes are TRBV15 and TRBJ1-6; no firm D call. The CDR3 consists of 14 residues. Between the trimmed V and J ends, which lost 6 bases and 3 bases, there was a span of 9 bases. The germline CDR1 and CDR2 sequences are LNHNV and YYDKDF (reference sequence). The CDR3 coding sequence is TGTGCCACCAGTTCGAGGGACTATAATTCACCCCTCCACTTT. Translating it yields CATSSRDYNSPLHF.

This clone was recorded once. This chain joins TRBV28 and TRBJ1-5; D remains unclear. The V end was cut by 11 bases, the J end by 4 bases, with 18 bases between. CDR3 length: 14 residues. Looked up from germline, CDR1 is MDHEN and CDR2 is SYDVKM. The CDR3 is CAHTNLAVNQPQHF. The CDR3 bases are TGTGCCCACACCAATCTGGCGGTTAATCAGCCCCAGCATTTT.

J is TRBJ1-3 and V is TRBV11-1; D unresolved. Germline V gene data show CDR1 as SGHAT and CDR2 as FQDESV (reference sequence). The CDR3 sequence is 13 residues long. The V gene lost 3 bases and the J gene lost 4 bases, with 7 bases spanning the gap. CDR3 in DNA: TGTGCCAGCAGCTTTCAACAGGGAAACACCATATATTTT. It translates to CASSFQQGNTIYF.

Details on this clone: This sample also contains other DNA sequences that code for the same CDR3. The V gene is TRBV5-1, the J gene TRBJ2-3, with a tentative D call TRBD2 (5 bases). V lost 0 bases and J lost 0, with 5 bases in between. Looked up from germline, CDR1 is SGHRS and CDR2 is YFSETQ. The CDR3 sequence is 14 residues long. CDR3: CASSLGTSTDTQYF. CDR3 bases: TGCGCCAGCAGCTTGGGGACTAGCACAGATACGCAGTATTTT.

The rearrangement uses TRBV7-8 and TRBJ1-6; D perhaps matches TRBD1 (5 bases). The V and J ends lost 9 bases and 8 bases respectively, with 11 bases between them. This CDR3 has 12 amino acids. Germline-derived CDR1 and CDR2 are SGHVS and FQNEAQ. The CDR3 coding sequence is TGTGCCAGTCAGGGTTGGGATTCACCCCTCCACTTT. Protein sequence: CASQGWDSPLHF. Together with reference TRBV7-8 and TRBJ1-6, the CDR3 gives the full variable domain: GAGVSQSPRYKVAKRGQDVALRCDPISGHVSLFWYQQALGQGPEFLTYFQNEAQLDKSGLPSDRFFAERPEGSVSTLKIQRTQQEDSAVYLCASQGWDSPLHFGNGTRLTVT.

With respect to this clone: A read error may account for a junction end that differs from germline. V and J are TRBV11-3 and TRBJ2-7, with D perhaps TRBD2 (6 bases). CDR3 length: 15 residues. Germline V CDR1 and CDR2: SGHNT, YENEEA. DNA for the CDR3: TGTGCCAGCAGCCTAGATAGCGGACCCTCCTACGAGCAGTACTTC. This codes for CASSLDSGPSYEQYF. Full variable domain (outside the CDR3, taken from reference TRBV11-3 and TRBJ2-7): EAGVVQSPRYKIIEKKQPVAFWCNPISGHNTLYWYLQNLGQGPELLIRYENEEAVDDSQLPKDRFSAERLKGVDSTLKIQPAELGDSAVYLCASSLDSGPSYEQYFGPGTRLTVT.

J is TRBJ1-5 and V is TRBV7-6, with unresolved D. The V gene's germline CDR1 is SGHVS and CDR2 FNYEAQ. The germline V and J ends were trimmed by 5 bases and 4 bases, with 15 bases remaining between them. The CDR3 totals 15 residues. Here the CDR3 reads CASSPDKGGNQPQHF. In DNA, the CDR3 is TGTGCCAGCAGCCCTGACAAGGGAGGAAATCAGCCCCAGCATTTT. The full variable domain, completed using reference TRBV7-6 and TRBJ1-5, is GAGVSQSPRYKVTKRGQDVALRCDPISGHVSLYWYRQALGQGPEFLTYFNYEAQQDKSGLPNDRFSAERPEGSISTLTIQRTEQRDSAMYRCASSPDKGGNQPQHFGDGTRLSIL.